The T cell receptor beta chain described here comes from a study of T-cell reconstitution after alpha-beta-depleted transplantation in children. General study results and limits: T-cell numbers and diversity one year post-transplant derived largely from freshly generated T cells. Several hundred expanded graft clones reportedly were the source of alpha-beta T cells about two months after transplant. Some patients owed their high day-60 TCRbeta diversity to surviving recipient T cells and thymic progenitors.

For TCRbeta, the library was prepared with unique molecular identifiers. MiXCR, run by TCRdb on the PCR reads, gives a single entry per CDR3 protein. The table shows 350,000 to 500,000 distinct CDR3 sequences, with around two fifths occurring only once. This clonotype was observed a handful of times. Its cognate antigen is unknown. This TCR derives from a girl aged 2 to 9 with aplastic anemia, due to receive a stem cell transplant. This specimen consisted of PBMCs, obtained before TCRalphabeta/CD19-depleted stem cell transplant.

The CDR3 loop is CASSWGTSVNEQFF. In DNA, the CDR3 is TGCGCCAGCAGCTGGGGGACTAGCGTCAATGAGCAGTTCTTC. The rearrangement links TRBV5-1 to TRBJ2-1, with 10 bases matching TRBD2. This CDR3 has 14 residues. Germline V gene sequence: CDR1 SGHRS, CDR2 YFSETQ. Germline trimming cut 3 bases from V and 6 bases from J; bases unmatched to any gene: 3.